This record concerns one T cell receptor (beta chain) sequence. The sample originates from a study of T cell repertoires in cytomegalovirus infection. Study background: It was the public TCR beta signatures that indicated both CMV infection and matching HLA type.

Via MiXCR, TCRdb re-called the reads, giving one row per CDR3 protein. The repertoire holds under 600,000 distinct CDR3 sequences, approximately 16% seen once, with around 25% in the top ten. This sequence originates from a human donor in good health (CMV status not recorded). Some clones in this sample may be carry-over from other donors' samples. What was sequenced was CD8+ T cells from PBMCs.

Written as DNA, the CDR3 is TGTGCCAGCAGCCCGTCGCTAGCGGGAACTACGCAGTATTTT. Amino acids: CASSPSLAGTTQYF. V is TRBV4-2 and J is TRBJ2-3; 9 bases are a match to TRBD2. CDR3 size: 14 residues. Germline loops: CDR1 LGHNA, CDR2 YNFKEQ. V gave up 4 bases and J gave up 8 bases; unmatched junction bases: 7.